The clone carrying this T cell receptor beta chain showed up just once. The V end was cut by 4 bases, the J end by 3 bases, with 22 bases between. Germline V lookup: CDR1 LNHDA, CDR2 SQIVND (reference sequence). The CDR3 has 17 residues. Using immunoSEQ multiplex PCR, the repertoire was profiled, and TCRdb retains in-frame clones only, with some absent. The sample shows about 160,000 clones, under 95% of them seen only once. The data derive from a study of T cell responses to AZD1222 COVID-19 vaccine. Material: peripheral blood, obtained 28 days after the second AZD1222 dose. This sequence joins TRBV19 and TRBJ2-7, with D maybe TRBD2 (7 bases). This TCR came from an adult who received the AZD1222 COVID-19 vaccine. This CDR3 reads CASSRGAVKGDYYEQYF. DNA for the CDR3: TGTGCCAGTAGTAGGGGGGCCGTCAAAGGGGACTACTACGAGCAGTACTTC.